This T cell receptor (beta chain) was recovered during a study of T cells in Graves' hyperthyroidism and ophthalmopathy. Study-level points and caveats: Ophthalmopathy onset followed model prediction by a median about six months.

As for this clonotype: Its antigen is still unknown.

RNA transcripts provided the source from which TCR beta CDR3 regions were amplified. First-round RT-PCR targeting the TCR CDR3 was performed with the HTBI primer set. MiXCR, applied by TCRdb to the multiplex PCR reads, yields one record per CDR3 protein. The table includes roughly 650,000 distinct CDR3 sequences, more than 15% detected once. Uncontrolled infection, other autoimmune disease, pregnancy and lactation each barred patients from inclusion. The sequence was collected from a woman aged 35 to 49 with Graves' ophthalmopathy. The sequenced sample was blood.

The DNA of the CDR3 is TGCAGTGCTATGGGGAGCACAGATACGCAGTATTTT. Translated: CSAMGSTDTQYF. The V and J genes are TRBV20-1 and TRBJ2-3; no definite D call. CDR1 and CDR2 from the germline V gene are DFQATT and SNEGSKA (reference sequence). The CDR3 is 12 amino acids. Trimming removed 4 bases from V and 0 bases from J, with 5 bases in between.